Listed here are 28 T cell receptor beta chains from one sample, sequenced in a study of T cell responses to AZD1222 COVID-19 vaccine. Sequenced by immunoSEQ multiplex PCR; TCRdb stores in-frame clones only, minus some. Seen here are about 170,000 clones, 90% observed once, and the top ten hold less than 3%. Sequences were derived from peripheral blood, sampled on day 0 of AZD1222 vaccination. These TCRs come from an adult in good health.

V gene TRBV5-1 combines with J gene TRBJ1-3; D is undetermined. CDR3 length equals 16 residues. Deletions cut 4 bases from V and 2 bases from J, with 16 bases between. Germline-derived CDR1 and CDR2 are SGHRS and YFSETQ. In DNA form, the CDR3 reads TGCGCCAGCAGCCCCTCCGGAATCGGGACTGGAAACACCATATATTTT. Translating it yields CASSPSGIGTGNTIYF.

The chain carries TRBV9 and TRBJ1-5; D not resolved. Germline-derived CDR1 and CDR2 are SGDLS and YYNGEE. The V end was cut by 0 bases, the J end by 3 bases, with 7 bases between. The CDR3 contains 14 residues. The CDR3 region is CASSVGGPNQPQHF. The CDR3 nucleotides are TGTGCCAGCAGCGTAGGAGGGCCCAATCAGCCCCAGCATTTT.

V gene TRBV6-6 combines with J gene TRBJ1-1; D not resolved. Germline loops: CDR1 MNHNY, CDR2 SVGAGI (reference sequence). The CDR3 is 14 residues long. Trimming took 3 bases from V and 5 from J, leaving 13 bases between them. The CDR3 DNA reads TGTGCCAGCAGTTATGATTTGGGGAGGACTGAAGCTTTCTTT. This translates into CASSYDLGRTEAFF.

The gene calls are TRBV10-1 and TRBJ2-4; D is undetermined. This CDR3 is built from 19 residues. Germline loops: CDR1 WNHNN, CDR2 SYGVQD (reference sequence). The V gene lost 6 bases and the J gene lost 0 bases, with 24 bases spanning the gap. CDR3 DNA sequence: TGCGCCAGCAGGCGCCGCAGTGGTACTGCTGCCTTAGCCAAAAACATTCAGTACTTC. It encodes CASRRRSGTAALAKNIQYF.

The chain employs TRBV12-3 or TRBV12-4 and TRBJ1-4; D uncertain. V lost 7 bases, J lost 3 bases, and 9 bases lay in between. The CDR3 totals 13 residues. The CDR3 region has the DNA TGTGCCAGCACCTTAACGGCTAATGAAAAACTGTTTTTT. It yields the protein CASTLTANEKLFF.

The chain recombines TRBV18 with TRBJ1-1; D is perhaps TRBD1 (5 bases). Trimming cost V 1 base and J 1 base, with 13 bases left between them. This CDR3 is built from 16 residues. Germline CDR1 KGHSH, CDR2 LQKENI. For the CDR3, the DNA is TGTGCCAGCTCACCACTTAGCGGGGGACCGAACACTGAAGCTTTCTTT. It encodes CASSPLSGGPNTEAFF.

The chain uses TRBV5-1 and TRBJ1-1; no firm D call. From germline, CDR1 is SGHRS and CDR2 YFSETQ. The CDR3 is 13 amino acids. Trimming shortened V by 4 bases and J by 5 bases, and 12 bases separated the two germline ends. CDR3 nucleotides: TGCGCCAGCAGCGAGACCCAGCAAACTGAAGCTTTCTTT. This gives the protein CASSETQQTEAFF.

The chain couples TRBV7-2 to TRBJ2-3; 9 nucleotides line up with TRBD2. J was trimmed by 4 bases and V by 10 bases; bases with no gene match: 12. CDR1 and CDR2 from the germline V gene are SGHTA and FQGNSA. The CDR3 consists of 15 residues. CDR3 loop: CAIPSGGGASDTQYF. In nucleotides, the CDR3 is TGTGCCATCCCGAGTGGCGGGGGGGCCTCAGATACGCAGTATTTT.

The CDR3 nucleotides read TGCGCCAGCAGCCAAGTTCCCGGAGACGAGCAGTACTTC. Translated, it gives CASSQVPGDEQYF. The gene calls are TRBV4-1 and TRBJ2-7; no definite D call. CDR1 and CDR2 from the germline V gene are MGHRA and YSYEKL. The CDR3 totals 13 residues. Between the trimmed V and J ends, which lost 1 base and 5 bases, there was a span of 9 bases.

J is TRBJ1-6 and V is TRBV3-1 (or the pseudogene TRBV3-2), with D possibly being TRBD1 (6 bases). The ends were cut back, 4 bases at V and 4 bases at J, with 11 bases in the middle. Germline V gives CDR1 LGHDT, CDR2 YNNKEL (reference sequence). CDR3 length: 15 residues. CDR3 in amino acids: CASSPYRDYNSPLHF. The CDR3 region has the DNA TGTGCCAGCAGCCCTTACAGGGATTATAATTCACCCCTCCACTTT.

The chain joins TRBV10-3 to TRBJ2-7; D is perhaps TRBD1 (6 bases). From germline, CDR1 is ENHRY and CDR2 SYGVKD. This CDR3 has 12 amino acids. V was cut by 4 bases and J by 5 bases, with 9 bases left in between. This chain's CDR3 is CAISGDRNEQYF. The CDR3 region has the DNA TGTGCCATCAGTGGCGACAGGAACGAGCAGTACTTC.

The CDR3 protein is CAWALGPSGSPLHF. CDR3 DNA sequence: TGTGCCTGGGCACTAGGGCCTTCAGGCTCACCCCTCCACTTT. The rearrangement links TRBV30 to TRBJ1-6; D is unresolved. The CDR3 loop spans 14 amino acids. The germline V and J ends were trimmed by 5 bases and 10 bases, with 18 bases remaining between them. CDR1 and CDR2 from the germline V gene are GTSNPN and SVGIG (reference sequence).

This clone showed up just once. The chain links TRBV19 to TRBJ2-6, with 10 bases that match TRBD1. Trimming cost V 7 bases and J 0 bases; bases outside gene matches: 18. The CDR3 length is 21 residues. Germline loops: CDR1 LNHDA, CDR2 SQIVND (reference sequence). The CDR3 reads CASNPGQGLSHLLSGANVLTF. The DNA of the CDR3 is TGTGCCAGTAATCCGGGACAGGGGCTCTCACATCTCCTCTCTGGGGCCAACGTCCTGACTTTC.

V and J are TRBV5-1 and TRBJ2-7; D might be TRBD1 (6 bases). Trimming shortened V by 2 bases and J by 0 bases, and 21 bases separated the two germline ends. The length of the CDR3 is 18 residues. Germline CDR1 reads SGHRS; CDR2 reads YFSETQ. The CDR3 bases are TGCGCCAGCAGCTTAAGTAGCAGGGGATCGCCCCACTCCTACGAGCAGTACTTC. Translated: CASSLSSRGSPHSYEQYF.

The chain carries TRBV19 and TRBJ1-2; the D is unclear. CDR3 length: 13 residues. The ends were cut back, 5 bases at V and 2 bases at J, with 9 bases in the middle. Germline values: CDR1 LNHDA, CDR2 SQIVND (reference sequence). CDR3 sequence: CASSAGRNYGYTF. For the CDR3, the DNA is TGTGCCAGTAGTGCGGGGAGGAACTATGGCTACACCTTC.

This sequence joins TRBV3-1 (or the pseudogene TRBV3-2) and TRBJ1-1, with 7 positions matching TRBD1. V shed 3 bases and J 4 bases; nucleotides not matched to a gene: 8. The germline gives CDR1 LGHDT, CDR2 YNNKEL (reference sequence). The CDR3 covers 15 residues. CDR3: CASSQPRAGGTEAFF. The CDR3 DNA follows: TGTGCCAGCAGCCAGCCCAGGGCAGGGGGCACTGAAGCTTTCTTT.

This chain uses TRBV2 with TRBJ2-5; perhaps TRBD2 as D (6 bases). This CDR3 is built from 17 residues. Trimming cost V 3 bases and J 5 bases, with 22 bases left between them. CDR1 and CDR2 (germline): SNHLY, FYNNEI. CDR3 in DNA: TGTGCCAGCAGTGACGGTGAGGGCGGGGCCCTGGGGGAGACCCAGTACTTC. This sequence encodes CASSDGEGGALGETQYF.

This sequence joins TRBV5-5 and TRBJ2-5; TRBD2 agrees at 8 bases. The germline CDR1 and CDR2 sequences are SGHKS and YYEKEE (reference sequence). This CDR3 contains 15 residues. The V and J ends lost 1 base and 4 bases, in that order; junction bases with no gene match: 6. CDR3 DNA sequence: TGTGCCAGCAGCTTGAGCGGGGGCTCGCGAGAGACCCAGTACTTC. This encodes CASSLSGGSRETQYF.

The chain recombines TRBV4-2 with TRBJ2-1; D possibly corresponds to TRBD2 (8 bases). The CDR3 has 17 amino acids. Germline lookup yields CDR1 LGHNA and CDR2 YNFKEQ. Trimming took 4 bases from V and 6 from J, leaving 22 bases between them. CDR3 sequence: CASSLRRGLAGTNEQFF. The CDR3 DNA is TGTGCCAGCAGCCTCCGAAGGGGGCTAGCGGGTACCAATGAGCAGTTCTTC.

This sequence joins TRBV18 and TRBJ1-1; possible D gene TRBD1, 6 bases. Trimming removed 4 bases at V and 5 bases at J, with 11 bases between. The CDR3 has 13 amino acids. Per the germline V gene, CDR1 is KGHSH and CDR2 is LQKENI. CDR3 coding DNA: TGTGCCAGCTCACACAACAGGGAAACTGAAGCTTTCTTT. The encoded protein is CASSHNRETEAFF.

This clone was seen just once. The rearrangement joins TRBV20-1 to TRBJ1-2; D is uncertain. With 3 bases removed from V and 8 bases from J, the gap between germline ends came to 13 bases. Germline values: CDR1 DFQATT, CDR2 SNEGSKA (reference sequence). The CDR3 sequence is 12 residues long. For the CDR3, the DNA is TGCAGTGCTAGTGATGCTATGGAGGGCTACACCTTC. As protein: CSASDAMEGYTF.

This chain uses TRBV7-6 with TRBJ1-4; 9 bases agree with TRBD1. The CDR3 has 16 amino acids. V was pared by 5 bases and J by 3 bases, with 7 bases of the junction left unmatched. Germline-derived CDR1 and CDR2 are SGHVS and FNYEAQ. Here the CDR3 DNA reads TGTGCCAGCAGCCTCGGGACAGGGCTAGCTAATGAAAAACTGTTTTTT. This sequence encodes CASSLGTGLANEKLFF.

The chain joins TRBV5-8 to TRBJ2-5, with 11 bases lining up with TRBD2. The CDR3 contains 15 residues. Germline CDR1 is SGHTS and CDR2 is YDEGEE. V shed 1 base and J 4 bases; nucleotides not matched to a gene: 3. As DNA, the CDR3 is TGTGCCAGCAGCTTGTCGGGACTAGCGGTAGAGACCCAGTACTTC. Translation gives CASSLSGLAVETQYF.

The chain has TRBV4-3 and TRBJ1-3; D may be TRBD1 (5 bases). Trimming pared 0 bases from V and 2 bases from J, leaving 11 bases between. Germline assignment: CDR1 LGHNA and CDR2 YSLEER. The CDR3 loop spans 16 amino acids. The CDR3 reads CASSQDRGSTGNTIYF. CDR3 in DNA: TGCGCCAGCAGCCAAGATCGGGGGTCTACTGGAAACACCATATATTTT.

V and J are TRBV19 and TRBJ2-6; the D is unclear. Trimming removed 5 bases from V and 0 bases from J, with 11 bases in between. The CDR3 contains 16 residues. Looked up from germline, CDR1 is LNHDA and CDR2 is SQIVND (reference sequence). For the CDR3, the DNA is TGTGCCAGTAGTGCAAGGACGGTCTCTGGGGCCAACGTCCTGACTTTC. This gives the protein CASSARTVSGANVLTF.

This sequence joins TRBV11-2 and TRBJ1-2; TRBD1 matches at 8 bases. Germline values: CDR1 SGHAT, CDR2 FQNNGV. The V and J ends lost 6 bases and 3 bases, in that order; junction bases with no gene match: 12. The CDR3 consists of 16 residues. CDR3: CASSSGQGGEDYGYTF. Written as DNA, the CDR3 is TGTGCCAGCAGTTCCGGACAGGGAGGGGAGGACTATGGCTACACCTTC.

The chain recombines TRBV9 with TRBJ2-2; TRBD1 aligns across 12 bases. Germline values: CDR1 SGDLS, CDR2 YYNGEE. The CDR3 is made up of 16 amino acids. Germline trimming cut 4 bases from V and 6 bases from J; bases unmatched to any gene: 7. CDR3 region: CASSTPGQGAPGELFF. CDR3 DNA sequence: TGTGCCAGCAGCACCCCGGGACAGGGGGCGCCCGGGGAGCTGTTTTTT.

V is TRBV7-3 and J is TRBJ2-3; unclear D gene. V was trimmed by 4 bases and J by 4 bases, leaving 12 bases between them. CDR1 is SGHTA, CDR2 FQGTGA, per germline. There are 14 residues in the CDR3. The CDR3 sequence: CASSSGQHSDTQYF. The CDR3 DNA is TGTGCCAGCAGCTCCGGTCAGCATTCAGATACGCAGTATTTT.